The 3 T cell receptor beta chains listed next were all sequenced from one sample in a study of cytomegalovirus exposure and HLA in healthy donors (dated by TCRdb to 2016 to 2017). Preparation of the library involved the immunoSEQ multiplex PCR assay. The multiplex PCR relied on a mix of 60 forward primers for TCR Vbeta segments and 13 reverse primers for TCR Jbeta segments. TCRdb carries this immuneACCESS record with in-frame sequences only. Its versions omit some clonotypes, under half of them owing to an unresolved V gene in the studies checked, with the rest unexplained. Recorded for this sample are around 130,000 clones; approximately 85% of them occurred a single time. The leading ten clones occupy about 7% of the sample. Source material: PBMCs. These receptors came from a woman aged 25 to 39 in good health and CMV-seropositive.

The V call is TRBV7-2, the J call TRBJ2-7; 7 bases line up with TRBD2. V lost 3 bases, J lost 4 bases, and 6 bases stayed unmatched. The CDR3 loop spans 14 amino acids. Looked up from germline, CDR1 is SGHTA and CDR2 is FQGNSA. The DNA of the CDR3 is TGTGCCAGCAGCTTCGGGGGAGGGAGATACGAGCAGTACTTC. Its protein product is CASSFGGGRYEQYF.

This chain uses TRBV5-4 with TRBJ2-7, with 7 bases fitting TRBD2. This CDR3 region has 13 residues. Per germline, CDR1 SGHNT and CDR2 YYREEE (reference sequence). With V trimmed by 3 bases and J by 7 bases, 7 bases remained unmatched. The CDR3 reads CASSSQDGREQYF. The CDR3 DNA is TGTGCCAGCAGCTCCCAGGACGGGAGGGAGCAGTACTTC.

This clone was observed a single time. The CDR3 bases are TGTGCCAGCAGTTCGACAGGGGTTTTCTATGAGCAGTACTTC. This sequence encodes CASSSTGVFYEQYF. This chain connects TRBV27 to TRBJ2-7; 8 bases are shared with TRBD1. The CDR3 has 14 amino acids. CDR1 and CDR2 from the germline V gene are MNHEY and SMNVEV (reference sequence). V shed 4 bases, J shed 7 bases, and the junction held 9 bases outside the gene matches.